The entry below describes one T cell receptor beta chain. The antigen it binds to is not known. Per-nucleotide qualities are absent, and no much larger clonotype sits a single base away. This record comes from a study of B cell selection in AIRE deficiency (dated by TCRdb to the late 2010s). Study-level background: Researchers compared the TCRbeta repertoires of sorted blood CD4+ conventional T cells and regulatory T cells from AIRE-deficient patients with the corresponding repertoires from healthy controls. The TCR-sequenced cohort comprised roughly five AIRE-deficient APECED patients and roughly five healthy control donors.

For sorting, regulatory T cells were defined as CD4+CD25hiCD127low/negative cells. APECED syndrome was present in the AIRE-deficient patients. Sorting of Tconv and Treg cells intended for TCRbeta sequencing was performed on a FACSAria flow cytometer. Sorted cells were collected into 5-ml round-bottom polystyrene tubes, and dry cell pellets were frozen at -80°C before sequencing. The immunoSEQ platform was used to sequence the TCRbeta chains. As for how the authors treated the data: When Treg repertoires were pooled, patients gave around 50,000 distinct TCRbeta sequences, while healthy donors gave 90,000 to 100,000. Treg TCRbeta sequences found in two or more individuals were defined as public, and these public Treg TCRbeta sequences were then searched for in Tconv repertoires. Differences between groups were assessed by Mann-Whitney U tests with Bonferroni-Dunn correction in GraphPad Prism 7.03. Not all clones reach the TCRdb copy of this immuneACCESS table, which keeps in-frame sequences only. Checked studies attribute under half of the gap to unresolved V genes and leave the rest unexplained. The V and J calls and clone size were taken over from that table, and D and trimming were inferred from the DNA. The sample table holds 12,000 to 15,000 clones, of which roughly 91% were seen once. The biggest ten clones account for around 1.1% of the sample.

The CDR3 measures 15 amino acids from cysteine to phenylalanine. The DNA shown is the 45-base CDR3, in frame from base 1. CDR1 and CDR2 are read off the germline V gene as SGDLS and YYNGEE. The V and J ends are trimmed by 0 bases and 2 bases, leaving 9 bases between them. The research as a whole found: Tconv and Treg cells from AIRE-deficient patients showed TCRBV gene usage, CDR3 length and TCR diversity similar to those of healthy donors. Among over 3,000 shared Treg TCRbeta sequences, around 32% were found to be shared only among healthy donors and 9% to 9.5% only among patients, suggesting that Treg selection is less efficient in the absence of AIRE. About 33% of Treg TCRbeta sequences shared among healthy donors appeared in patient Tconv cells, suggesting diversion of Treg-biased clones into the Tconv compartment. Shared Treg sequences had shorter CDR3s, which reflects a bias toward rearrangements containing few non-templated nucleotide insertions. Only TCRbeta chains were sequenced; around 40% of shared healthy-donor Treg sequences also occurred in healthy Tconv, possibly because of differing TCRalpha chains.

The receptor chain draws on TRBV9 and TRBJ2-1, with a tentative D gene TRBD2 over 5 matching bases. Sequenced: Tregs sorted from PBMCs. The clonotype was recovered from a human donor with AIRE deficiency. The DNA sequence is TGTGCCAGCAGCGTAGGAGGGAACACCTACAATGAGCAGTTCTTC. This sequence encodes CASSVGGNTYNEQFF.